Listed below are T cell receptor beta chains from one sample, sequenced in a study of identifying expanded T cells in peripheral blood. This table comes from immunoSEQ multiplex PCR, and its TCRdb copy is limited to in-frame clones, with some not included. The table records some 95,000 clones, 75% to 90% of them present only once. The specimen sequenced was blood. The receptors were sampled from a person aged 18 to 75 in good health. Both conserved end residues are part of each CDR3. The order of the fields is CDR3 protein, CDR3 DNA, clone size, J gene, D gene, V gene. The D gene is left open where the match is weak. Some rows mark clone size as missing; the rest say once, few, many or name a class of expanded clone.

CDR3 protein: CASSQVNRRVRHTF
CDR3 DNA: TGCGCCAGCAGCCAAGTGAACAGGAGGGTCAGGCACACCTTC
clone size: NA
J gene: TRBJ1-2
D gene: NA
V gene: TRBV4-3

CDR3 protein: CATSLTGYNEQFF
CDR3 DNA: TGTGCCACCTCATTGACAGGTTACAATGAGCAGTTCTTC
clone size: NA
J gene: TRBJ2-1
D gene: NA
V gene: TRBV27

CDR3 protein: CASGQRGPGNTIYF
CDR3 DNA: TGTGCCAGCGGGCAGAGGGGGCCTGGAAACACCATATATTTT
clone size: NA
J gene: TRBJ1-3
D gene: TRBD1
V gene: TRBV28

CDR3 protein: CASSQANRGLYDIQYF
CDR3 DNA: TGTGCCAGCAGCCAAGCAAACAGGGGGCTTTATGACATTCAGTACTTC
clone size: NA
J gene: TRBJ2-4
D gene: TRBD1
V gene: TRBV14

CDR3 protein: CASSPRYAQPQHF
CDR3 DNA: TGTGCCAGCAGTCCCCGCTACGCCCAGCCCCAGCATTTT
clone size: NA
J gene: TRBJ1-5
D gene: NA
V gene: TRBV5-8

CDR3 protein: CASSQYMFASYEQYF
CDR3 DNA: TGCGCCAGCAGCCAATATATGTTCGCATCCTACGAGCAGTACTTC
clone size: NA
J gene: TRBJ2-7
D gene: NA
V gene: TRBV4-3

CDR3 protein: CASSEGLSINTGELFF
CDR3 DNA: TGTGCCAGCAGTGAAGGGCTCTCCATTAACACCGGGGAGCTGTTTTTT
clone size: NA
J gene: TRBJ2-2
D gene: NA
V gene: TRBV6-1

CDR3 protein: CASSDATQYF
CDR3 DNA: TGTGCCAGCAGTGACGCCACGCAGTACTTC
clone size: NA
J gene: TRBJ2-7
D gene: NA
V gene: TRBV2

CDR3 protein: CASITRLIFVPPRPRTYSGNTIYF
CDR3 DNA: TGTGCCAGTATTACTCGTCTTATATTTGTCCCCCCTCGTCCTCGCACATACTCTGGAAACACCATATATTTT
clone size: NA
J gene: TRBJ1-3
D gene: NA
V gene: TRBV19

CDR3 protein: CASSLSGSEQYF
CDR3 DNA: TGTGCCAGCAGCTTATCAGGGAGTGAGCAGTACTTC
clone size: few
J gene: TRBJ2-7
D gene: NA
V gene: TRBV7-9

CDR3 protein: CASERGYEKLFF
CDR3 DNA: TGTGCCAGCGAGAGGGGCTATGAAAAACTGTTTTTT
clone size: once
J gene: TRBJ1-4
D gene: NA
V gene: TRBV2

CDR3 protein: CASSLERGVIPPYNEQFF
CDR3 DNA: TGTGCCAGCAGCTTAGAGCGGGGCGTAATACCTCCCTACAATGAGCAGTTCTTC
clone size: NA
J gene: TRBJ2-1
D gene: TRBD2
V gene: TRBV7-9

CDR3 protein: CASSLVPGNGDQPQHF
CDR3 DNA: TGCGCCAGCAGCTTGGTGCCGGGCAATGGGGATCAGCCCCAGCATTTT
clone size: NA
J gene: TRBJ1-5
D gene: NA
V gene: TRBV5-1

CDR3 protein: CSVFSTGQNNEKLFF
CDR3 DNA: TGCAGCGTTTTTTCGACGGGACAGAATAATGAAAAACTGTTTTTT
clone size: NA
J gene: TRBJ1-4
D gene: TRBD1
V gene: TRBV29-1

CDR3 protein: CASRRQGADIRNQPQHF
CDR3 DNA: TGTGCCAGCAGGCGACAGGGGGCCGATATTCGCAATCAGCCCCAGCATTTT
clone size: NA
J gene: TRBJ1-5
D gene: TRBD1
V gene: TRBV27

CDR3 protein: CARSRDRWSLGENQPQHF
CDR3 DNA: TGTGCCAGAAGCCGGGACAGGTGGAGTCTGGGGGAAAATCAGCCCCAGCATTTT
clone size: NA
J gene: TRBJ1-5
D gene: TRBD1
V gene: TRBV5-3

CDR3 protein: CASSARGLNEQYF
CDR3 DNA: TGTGCCAGCAGTGCGCGGGGGCTCAACGAGCAGTACTTC
clone size: NA
J gene: TRBJ2-7
D gene: NA
V gene: TRBV2

CDR3 protein: CASSKVGRVENEQFF
CDR3 DNA: TGTGCCAGCAGCAAAGTTGGTAGGGTTGAGAATGAGCAGTTCTTC
clone size: once
J gene: TRBJ2-1
D gene: NA
V gene: TRBV21-1

CDR3 protein: CASSPSPLGNTEAFF
CDR3 DNA: TGTGCCAGCAGCCCGAGCCCCCTGGGGAACACTGAAGCTTTCTTT
clone size: NA
J gene: TRBJ1-1
D gene: NA
V gene: TRBV6-5

CDR3 protein: CASSQSPRGRTQYF
CDR3 DNA: TGTGCCAGCAGCCAAAGCCCCCGAGGAAGGACGCAGTATTTT
clone size: NA
J gene: TRBJ2-3
D gene: NA
V gene: TRBV14

CDR3 protein: CASSPSGQGYEQYF
CDR3 DNA: TGTGCCAGCAGCCCGTCGGGACAGGGCTACGAGCAGTACTTC
clone size: few
J gene: TRBJ2-7
D gene: TRBD1
V gene: TRBV7-3

CDR3 protein: CASNRGSGNTIYF
CDR3 DNA: TGTGCCAGCAACAGGGGCTCTGGAAACACCATATATTTT
clone size: NA
J gene: TRBJ1-3
D gene: TRBD1
V gene: TRBV6-6

CDR3 protein: CASSSLGERSYNEQFF
CDR3 DNA: TGTGCCAGCAGTTCTCTCGGGGAGAGGTCCTACAATGAGCAGTTCTTC
clone size: NA
J gene: TRBJ2-1
D gene: NA
V gene: TRBV27

CDR3 protein: CASSEQGNQPQHF
CDR3 DNA: TGTGCCAGCAGTGAACAGGGCAATCAGCCCCAGCATTTT
clone size: few
J gene: TRBJ1-5
D gene: NA
V gene: TRBV2

CDR3 protein: CASSGIGSTEAFF
CDR3 DNA: TGTGCCAGCAGTGGAATCGGTAGCACTGAAGCTTTCTTT
clone size: NA
J gene: TRBJ1-1
D gene: NA
V gene: TRBV6-1

CDR3 protein: CASSRNPQEMNTEAFF
CDR3 DNA: TGTGCCAGCTCACGAAACCCTCAGGAGATGAACACTGAAGCTTTCTTT
clone size: NA
J gene: TRBJ1-1
D gene: NA
V gene: TRBV18

CDR3 protein: CAISDLSRGESGNTIYF
CDR3 DNA: TGTGCCATCAGTGACTTGTCTAGGGGGGAATCTGGAAACACCATATATTTT
clone size: NA
J gene: TRBJ1-3
D gene: NA
V gene: TRBV10-3

CDR3 protein: CATSRVIGGAFF
CDR3 DNA: TGTGCCACCAGCAGGGTTATAGGTGGAGCTTTCTTT
clone size: once
J gene: TRBJ1-1
D gene: NA
V gene: TRBV15

CDR3 protein: CASSYRPSGGNIQYF
CDR3 DNA: TGTGCCAGCAGTTATCGACCGTCAGGAGGTAACATTCAGTACTTC
clone size: NA
J gene: TRBJ2-4
D gene: NA
V gene: TRBV6-5

CDR3 protein: CASSLDRDGLTYEQYF
CDR3 DNA: TGTGCCAGCAGCCTCGACCGGGACGGGCTAACCTACGAGCAGTACTTC
clone size: NA
J gene: TRBJ2-7
D gene: NA
V gene: TRBV11-3

CDR3 protein: CASGSGRLRDTEAFF
CDR3 DNA: TGTGCCAGCGGGTCCGGTCGTTTACGGGACACTGAAGCTTTCTTT
clone size: NA
J gene: TRBJ1-1
D gene: NA
V gene: TRBV6-5

CDR3 protein: CASSQDSTVTGELFF
CDR3 DNA: TGCGCCAGCAGCCAAGACAGTACAGTAACCGGGGAGCTGTTTTTT
clone size: NA
J gene: TRBJ2-2
D gene: NA
V gene: TRBV4-3

CDR3 protein: CATSRDQRWGVETQYF
CDR3 DNA: TGTGCCACCAGCAGAGATCAAAGATGGGGAGTGGAGACCCAGTACTTC
clone size: NA
J gene: TRBJ2-5
D gene: NA
V gene: TRBV15

CDR3 protein: CAWSDGLAGASGDIQYF
CDR3 DNA: TGTGCCTGGAGTGACGGACTAGCGGGGGCCTCTGGGGACATTCAGTACTTC
clone size: NA
J gene: TRBJ2-4
D gene: TRBD2
V gene: TRBV30

CDR3 protein: CASSGQGISYNEQFF
CDR3 DNA: TGTGCCAGCAGTGGGCAGGGGATCTCCTACAATGAGCAGTTCTTC
clone size: NA
J gene: TRBJ2-1
D gene: NA
V gene: TRBV6-1

CDR3 protein: CASSGVIENTEAFF
CDR3 DNA: TGTGCCAGCTCAGGGGTTATTGAGAACACTGAAGCTTTCTTT
clone size: NA
J gene: TRBJ1-1
D gene: NA
V gene: TRBV18

CDR3 protein: CAWSAGTQETQYF
CDR3 DNA: TGTGCCTGGAGCGCCGGGACTCAAGAGACCCAGTACTTC
clone size: NA
J gene: TRBJ2-5
D gene: NA
V gene: TRBV30

CDR3 protein: CAWRLREKGNEQFF
CDR3 DNA: TGTGCCTGGAGACTCAGGGAGAAGGGCAATGAGCAGTTCTTC
clone size: NA
J gene: TRBJ2-1
D gene: NA
V gene: TRBV30

CDR3 protein: CASRGGWGTEAFF
CDR3 DNA: TGTGCCAGCCGGGGCGGGTGGGGCACTGAAGCTTTCTTT
clone size: NA
J gene: TRBJ1-1
D gene: NA
V gene: TRBV2

CDR3 protein: CASSPGGEQFF
CDR3 DNA: TGTGCCAGCAGCCCAGGTGGTGAGCAGTTCTTC
clone size: NA
J gene: TRBJ2-1
D gene: NA
V gene: TRBV5-4

CDR3 protein: CASSNTGTVPYEQYF
CDR3 DNA: TGTGCCAGCAGCAATACAGGCACAGTTCCCTACGAGCAGTACTTC
clone size: once
J gene: TRBJ2-7
D gene: NA
V gene: TRBV5-4

CDR3 protein: CASSLTGNGQPQHF
CDR3 DNA: TGTGCCAGCAGCTTGACAGGGAACGGTCAGCCCCAGCATTTT
clone size: once
J gene: TRBJ1-5
D gene: NA
V gene: TRBV5-6

CDR3 protein: CASSLGLQVYTEAFF
CDR3 DNA: TGCGCCAGCAGCTTGGGCCTACAGGTATACACTGAAGCTTTCTTT
clone size: NA
J gene: TRBJ1-1
D gene: NA
V gene: TRBV5-1

CDR3 protein: CASSLMRQGEDTQYF
CDR3 DNA: TGTGCCAGCAGCTTAATGAGACAGGGAGAAGATACGCAGTATTTT
clone size: NA
J gene: TRBJ2-3
D gene: TRBD1
V gene: TRBV7-9

CDR3 protein: CASSLDYVNNEQFF
CDR3 DNA: TGTGCCAGCAGCTTAGACTACGTCAACAATGAGCAGTTCTTC
clone size: once
J gene: TRBJ2-1
D gene: NA
V gene: TRBV7-2

CDR3 protein: CASSEATVGQIGNTIYF
CDR3 DNA: TGTGCCAGCAGTGAAGCTACGGTAGGACAGATAGGAAACACCATATATTTT
clone size: NA
J gene: TRBJ1-3
D gene: NA
V gene: TRBV2

CDR3 protein: CASSQDRVSGNTIYF
CDR3 DNA: TGTGCCAGCAGCCAAGACAGGGTCTCTGGAAACACCATATATTTT
clone size: few
J gene: TRBJ1-3
D gene: NA
V gene: TRBV14

CDR3 protein: CASSVGDRVAQYF
CDR3 DNA: TGTGCCAGCAGCGTAGGTGACAGGGTAGCTCAGTACTTC
clone size: NA
J gene: TRBJ2-5
D gene: TRBD1
V gene: TRBV9

CDR3 protein: CASSWGDSAYYGYTF
CDR3 DNA: TGTGCCAGCAGTTGGGGGGACAGTGCTTACTATGGCTACACCTTC
clone size: NA
J gene: TRBJ1-2
D gene: TRBD1
V gene: TRBV6-6

CDR3 protein: CASSFRQGERNTEAFF
CDR3 DNA: TGTGCCAGCAGCTTCCGACAGGGGGAAAGGAACACTGAAGCTTTCTTT
clone size: NA
J gene: TRBJ1-1
D gene: TRBD1
V gene: TRBV7-8

CDR3 protein: CASRNAGGPLGGYTF
CDR3 DNA: TGTGCCAGCCGAAACGCGGGGGGGCCACTCGGTGGCTACACCTTC
clone size: NA
J gene: TRBJ1-2
D gene: NA
V gene: TRBV6-6

CDR3 protein: CASKWNQHNSPLHF
CDR3 DNA: TGTGCCAGCAAATGGAACCAACATAATTCACCCCTCCACTTT
clone size: few
J gene: TRBJ1-6
D gene: NA
V gene: TRBV6-5

CDR3 protein: CASSEAQWEGVNTEAFF
CDR3 DNA: TGTGCCAGCAGTGAAGCGCAGTGGGAGGGGGTGAACACTGAAGCTTTCTTT
clone size: NA
J gene: TRBJ1-1
D gene: NA
V gene: TRBV6-1